These 18 T cell receptor beta chains came from one sample sequenced in a study of shared clonotypes between healthy human individuals. TCRdb's copy holds only in-frame clones and misses some; the assay was immunoSEQ multiplex PCR. The repertoire has 2,500,000 or so clones, around nine tenths of them found once; the top ten carry 0.11% to 0.15%. The specimen sequenced was naive CD4+ T cells sorted from blood. Subset here: CD45RA+ positively selected. The origin of the receptors is a man aged 18 to 35 in good health.

The chain carries TRBV7-2 and TRBJ1-1; unclear D gene. CDR1 and CDR2 (germline): SGHTA, FQGNSA. Trimming took 2 bases from V and 2 from J, leaving 9 bases between them. CDR3 length: 14 amino acids. The CDR3 sequence is CASSLSMLNTEAFF. The CDR3 DNA is TGTGCCAGCAGCTTAAGTATGCTAAACACTGAAGCTTTCTTT. Combining the CDR3 with reference TRBV7-2 and TRBJ1-1 gives the whole variable domain GAGVSQSPSNKVTEKGKDVELRCDPISGHTALYWYRQSLGQGLEFLIYFQGNSAPDKSGLPSDRFSAERTGGSVSTLTIQRTQQEDSAVYLCASSLSMLNTEAFFGQGTRLTVV.

The gene calls are TRBV18 and TRBJ2-7; 8 bases match TRBD2. Germline V gene data show CDR1 as KGHSH and CDR2 as LQKENI. This CDR3 has 17 amino acids. Unmatched junction bases numbered 12, after V lost 5 bases and J lost 0 bases. This CDR3 reads CASSYTSGQTDSYEQYF. CDR3 nucleotides: TGTGCCAGCTCATATACTAGCGGACAGACCGACTCCTACGAGCAGTACTTC.

V usage is TRBV5-5 and J usage is TRBJ2-7, with a tentative D call TRBD1 (7 bases). Germline V CDR1 and CDR2: SGHKS, YYEKEE (reference sequence). This CDR3 is built from 15 residues. The V end lost 3 bases, the J end lost 5 bases, and 18 bases lay between the germline ends. CDR3: CASSSGGYRGHEQYF. CDR3 bases: TGTGCCAGCAGCTCCGGGGGATACAGGGGCCACGAGCAGTACTTC.

This clone was found once. CDR3 sequence reads: CASSTGQGVAGELFF. DNA of the CDR3: TGTGCCAGCAGTACTGGACAGGGGGTGGCCGGGGAGCTGTTTTTT. This chain links TRBV5-6 with TRBJ2-2; 10 positions agree with TRBD1. V dropped 5 bases and J dropped 6; count of bases not matched to a gene: 7. CDR1 is SGHDT and CDR2 is YYEEEE in the germline V gene. The CDR3 spans 15 residues.

This rearrangement joins TRBV5-6 to TRBJ2-3; TRBD2 matches at 8 bases. The CDR3 consists of 15 residues. From germline, CDR1 is SGHDT and CDR2 YYEEEE. Unmatched junction bases numbered 5, after V lost 4 bases and J lost 1 base. CDR3 sequence (DNA): TGTGCCAGCAGCCGACTAGCGCCACGCACAGATACGCAGTATTTT. Translating it yields CASSRLAPRTDTQYF.

This rearrangement joins TRBV5-4 to TRBJ2-7, with 10 bases matching TRBD2. V lost 3 bases, J lost 2 bases, and 11 bases stayed unmatched. Germline CDR1 and CDR2: SGHNT and YYREEE (reference sequence). CDR3 size: 17 residues. The CDR3 sequence is CASSSAPIAGGPYEQYF. The CDR3 nucleotides are TGTGCCAGCAGCTCTGCCCCTATAGCGGGGGGCCCCTACGAGCAGTACTTC. Full variable domain (rest looked up from reference TRBV5-4 and TRBJ2-7): ETGVTQSPTHLIKTRGQQVTLRCSSQSGHNTVSWYQQALGQGPQFIFQYYREEENGRGNFPPRFSGLQFPNYSSELNVNALELDDSALYLCASSSAPIAGGPYEQYFGPGTRLTVT.

V usage is TRBV2 and J usage is TRBJ2-3; D gene unclear. CDR3 length equals 14 residues. V dropped 6 bases and J dropped 0 bases, with 10 bases sitting between them. Germline CDR1 is SNHLY and CDR2 is FYNNEI. CDR3 nucleotides: TGTGCCAGCAGGGCAACTACTAGCACAGATACGCAGTATTTT. Its translation is CASRATTSTDTQYF.

This clone has just one count. This same CDR3 is encoded by further DNA sequences in the sample. V and J are TRBV5-1 and TRBJ2-3; D is undetermined. CDR3 length: 12 amino acids. Germline-derived CDR1 and CDR2 are SGHRS and YFSETQ. With 0 bases removed from V and 4 bases from J, the gap between germline ends came to 3 bases. Here the CDR3 reads CASSLAADTQYF. The CDR3 region has the DNA TGCGCCAGCAGCTTGGCAGCAGATACGCAGTATTTT.

The V and J genes are TRBV23-1 and TRBJ1-2; the D is unclear. TRBV23-1 is assigned to the ORF class and has an uncertain function. The CDR3 has 14 residues. Trimming shortened V by 0 bases and J by 2 bases, and 7 bases separated the two germline ends. The CDR3 coding sequence is TGCGCCAGCAGTCAATCGTGGACCAACTATGGCTACACCTTC. Translation: CASSQSWTNYGYTF.

This clone has only one observation. The chain recombines TRBV28 with TRBJ2-7; 7 bases are a match to TRBD2. Looked up from germline, CDR1 is MDHEN and CDR2 is SYDVKM. The CDR3 loop spans 15 amino acids. V shed 7 bases, J shed 3 bases, and the junction held 12 bases outside the gene matches. The CDR3 DNA sequence: TGTGCCAGCACTCCTGTTCAAGCGGGGAACTACGAGCAGTACTTC. This gives the protein CASTPVQAGNYEQYF.

In this sample, this clone turned up a few times. V gene TRBV7-3 combines with J gene TRBJ1-2; D is ambiguous. Germline CDR1 reads SGHTA; CDR2 reads FQGTGA. The CDR3 loop spans 11 amino acids. V shed 0 bases and J shed 8 bases, with 4 bases lying between them. DNA of the CDR3: TGTGCCAGCAGCTTAACGTCGGGCTACACCTTC. It translates to CASSLTSGYTF.

CDR3 sequence (DNA): TGTGCCAGCAGCCAGCCGGCTGTTGAGGAGCAGTACTTC. Protein sequence: CASSQPAVEEQYF. The V call is TRBV7-9, the J call TRBJ2-7; D not resolved. The CDR3 has 13 amino acids. Trimming left V 5 bases short and J 7 bases short, with 15 bases between. Looked up from germline, CDR1 is SEHNR and CDR2 is FQNEAQ (reference sequence).

This clone was detected only once. This chain connects TRBV2 to TRBJ2-1; D is possibly TRBD2 (5 bases). The germline gives CDR1 SNHLY, CDR2 FYNNEI. CDR3 length equals 15 residues. V was trimmed by 5 bases and J by 0 bases, leaving 11 bases between them. In nucleotides, the CDR3 is TGTGCCAGCAGTACTAGGTTGAGCTCCTACAATGAGCAGTTCTTC. Translating it yields CASSTRLSSYNEQFF.

The rearrangement links TRBV5-6 to TRBJ1-5; unclear D gene. The germline CDR1 and CDR2 sequences are SGHDT and YYEEEE. V lost 5 bases, J lost 5 bases, and 11 bases lay in between. The CDR3 consists of 13 residues. The CDR3 loop is CASSNHDDQPQHF. CDR3 sequence (DNA): TGTGCCAGCAGTAACCACGATGATCAGCCCCAGCATTTT.

The rearrangement joins TRBV5-1 to TRBJ2-7; 9 bases are a match to TRBD2. Trimming removed 0 bases from V and 5 bases from J; junction bases left unmatched: 6. This CDR3 contains 15 residues. Germline assignment: CDR1 SGHRS and CDR2 YFSETQ. CDR3 in amino acids: CASSLVGSGGNEQYF. CDR3 coding DNA: TGCGCCAGCAGCTTGGTAGGTAGCGGGGGCAACGAGCAGTACTTC.

V gene TRBV6-1 combines with J gene TRBJ1-1, with no clear D. Germline values: CDR1 MNHNS, CDR2 SASEGT. The CDR3 covers 14 residues. Trimming cost V 3 bases and J 3 bases, with 11 bases left between them. The CDR3 DNA follows: TGTGCCAGCAGTGAGGGCAGGACGCACACTGAAGCTTTCTTT. Protein: CASSEGRTHTEAFF.

This clone was seen only once. Different DNA sequences within this sample yield the same CDR3. This chain uses TRBV5-1 with TRBJ1-2; the match to TRBD1 covers 12 bases. Trimming removed 4 bases from V and 4 bases from J; junction bases left unmatched: 2. This CDR3 comprises 14 residues. Per germline, CDR1 SGHRS and CDR2 YFSETQ. CDR3 in DNA: TGCGCCAGCAGCCCGGGACAGGGGGCCTATGGCTACACCTTC. Translated, it gives CASSPGQGAYGYTF.

The chain uses TRBV18 and TRBJ2-5; no reliable D call. The CDR3 covers 13 residues. V was trimmed by 5 bases and J by 1 base, leaving 8 bases between them. Germline CDR1 KGHSH, CDR2 LQKENI. The DNA of the CDR3 is TGTGCCAGCTCAACGGCAGCCCAAGAGACCCAGTACTTC. Protein: CASSTAAQETQYF.